This is a list of T cell receptor beta chains from one sample in a study of beta chain features in type 1 diabetes. Profiling relied on immunoSEQ multiplex PCR, and the TCRdb table lists in-frame clones only, not all of them. Among about 390,000 clones listed, over 9% were seen once. Sample: central memory CD4+ T cells from blood. These receptors originate from a man under 40 with type 1 diabetes. Both conserved end residues are part of each CDR3. A D gene is named only where the DNA matches it firmly. Expanded clones get a size class; other rows say once, few or many, or leave the size out.

d_gene: TRBD2; len: 14; j_gene: TRBJ2-7; abundance: -; v_gene: TRBV6-5; CDR3nt: TGTGCCAGCAGTTACTTCGGGGGGGATGACGAGCAGTACTTC; CDR3aa: CASSYFGGDDEQYF
d_gene: -; len: 15; j_gene: TRBJ2-3; abundance: many; v_gene: TRBV7-9; CDR3nt: TGTGCCAGCAGCCTAGCCCAGACCGAGGGAGATACGCAGTATTTT; CDR3aa: CASSLAQTEGDTQYF
d_gene: -; len: 16; j_gene: TRBJ1-5; abundance: few; v_gene: TRBV4-1; CDR3nt: TGCGCCAGCAGCCAACAACAGGGAAATGGAGATCAGCCCCAGCATTTT; CDR3aa: CASSQQQGNGDQPQHF
d_gene: -; len: 15; j_gene: TRBJ1-1; abundance: -; v_gene: TRBV18; CDR3nt: TGTGCCAGCTCACCCGTCGGGGGAGGTAGCACTGAAGCTTTCTTT; CDR3aa: CASSPVGGGSTEAFF
d_gene: -; len: 10; j_gene: TRBJ2-5; abundance: -; v_gene: TRBV6-1; CDR3nt: TGTGCCAGCAGGGAGGAGACCCAGTACTTC; CDR3aa: CASREETQYF
d_gene: TRBD1; len: 13; j_gene: TRBJ2-7; abundance: few; v_gene: TRBV28; CDR3nt: TGTGCCAGCATCGACAGGGAAAGTTCAGGGCAGTACTTC; CDR3aa: CASIDRESSGQYF
d_gene: -; len: 16; j_gene: TRBJ2-3; abundance: few; v_gene: TRBV5-4; CDR3nt: TGTGCCAGCAGCCGCCAGATTGCGTCCGGCACAGATACGCAGTATTTT; CDR3aa: CASSRQIASGTDTQYF
d_gene: -; len: 15; j_gene: TRBJ2-2; abundance: few; v_gene: TRBV19; CDR3nt: TGTGCCAGTTCTTTGGTTCCCCGCAGCACCGGGGAGCTGTTTTTT; CDR3aa: CASSLVPRSTGELFF
d_gene: -; len: 13; j_gene: TRBJ1-1; abundance: -; v_gene: TRBV7-9; CDR3nt: TGTGCCAGCAGCTTTGCGGTGAACACTGAAGCTTTCTTT; CDR3aa: CASSFAVNTEAFF
d_gene: -; len: 12; j_gene: TRBJ2-7; abundance: -; v_gene: TRBV27; CDR3nt: TGTGCCAGCAGTGAAGCTTACTACGAGCAGTACTTC; CDR3aa: CASSEAYYEQYF
d_gene: -; len: 14; j_gene: TRBJ1-4; abundance: -; v_gene: TRBV9; CDR3nt: TGTGCCAGCAGCGGACAGGCAACTAATGAAAAACTGTTTTTT; CDR3aa: CASSGQATNEKLFF
d_gene: TRBD1; len: 15; j_gene: TRBJ2-7; abundance: few; v_gene: TRBV2; CDR3nt: TGTGCCAGCAGAGACCCCGGGACAGGGGGGTACGAGCAGTACTTC; CDR3aa: CASRDPGTGGYEQYF
d_gene: -; len: 11; j_gene: TRBJ2-7; abundance: -; v_gene: TRBV7-2; CDR3nt: TGTGCCAGCAGTGAGAGTTACGAGCAGTACTTC; CDR3aa: CASSESYEQYF
d_gene: -; len: 13; j_gene: TRBJ1-1; abundance: few; v_gene: TRBV7-2; CDR3nt: TGTGCCAGCAGCACAGACCTTAACACTGAAGCTTTCTTT; CDR3aa: CASSTDLNTEAFF
d_gene: TRBD1; len: 17; j_gene: TRBJ1-1; abundance: -; v_gene: TRBV4-2; CDR3nt: TGTGCCAGCAGCTCGGTAGGGGGCGCAAACTTGAACACTGAAGCTTTCTTT; CDR3aa: CASSSVGGANLNTEAFF
d_gene: TRBD1; len: 13; j_gene: TRBJ2-1; abundance: many; v_gene: TRBV30; CDR3nt: TGTGCCTGGAGCGTCACTCCGGGACAGGGGGAGTTCTTC; CDR3aa: CAWSVTPGQGEFF
d_gene: -; len: 14; j_gene: TRBJ1-2; abundance: few; v_gene: TRBV19; CDR3nt: TGTGCCAGTCACCTCGGGGAGAGATTCTATGGCTACACCTTC; CDR3aa: CASHLGERFYGYTF
d_gene: -; len: 16; j_gene: TRBJ2-5; abundance: few; v_gene: TRBV27; CDR3nt: TGTGCCAGCAGTTTACTGGCGAATCTCCGGGGAGAGACCCAGTACTTC; CDR3aa: CASSLLANLRGETQYF
d_gene: -; len: 15; j_gene: TRBJ2-2; abundance: few; v_gene: TRBV19; CDR3nt: TGTGCCAGTGCCATTCGGACAGCGAACACCGGGGAGCTGTTTTTT; CDR3aa: CASAIRTANTGELFF
d_gene: -; len: 12; j_gene: TRBJ2-2; abundance: few; v_gene: TRBV21-1; CDR3nt: TGTGCCAGCAGCAAGCAGGTCGGGGAGCTGTTTTTT; CDR3aa: CASSKQVGELFF
d_gene: TRBD1; len: 18; j_gene: TRBJ1-1; abundance: many; v_gene: TRBV18; CDR3nt: TGTGCCAGCTCACTACTCCCCGGGACAGGGACAATGAACACTGAAGCTTTCTTT; CDR3aa: CASSLLPGTGTMNTEAFF
d_gene: -; len: 13; j_gene: TRBJ2-7; abundance: few; v_gene: TRBV11-2; CDR3nt: TGTGCCAGCAGCTGGGCTCAGGTTGGGGAGCAGTACTTC; CDR3aa: CASSWAQVGEQYF
d_gene: TRBD1; len: 15; j_gene: TRBJ2-1; abundance: few; v_gene: TRBV5-4; CDR3nt: TGTGCCAGCAGCTCTACGGGACAGGGGTCCAATGAGCAGTTCTTC; CDR3aa: CASSSTGQGSNEQFF
d_gene: -; len: 14; j_gene: TRBJ1-4; abundance: many; v_gene: TRBV27; CDR3nt: TGTGCCAGCAGTTCCAATAGGGCTAATGAAAAACTGTTTTTT; CDR3aa: CASSSNRANEKLFF
d_gene: -; len: 19; j_gene: TRBJ1-5; abundance: -; v_gene: TRBV21-1; CDR3nt: TGTGCCAGCAGCAAAAGAAGGGGGTGGTGGGAAAATAGCAATCAGCCCCAGCATTTT; CDR3aa: CASSKRRGWWENSNQPQHF
d_gene: TRBD1; len: 14; j_gene: TRBJ2-7; abundance: -; v_gene: TRBV28; CDR3nt: TGTGCCAGCAGTTTAGGGGGACAGGGTAATTACGTGTACTTC; CDR3aa: CASSLGGQGNYVYF
d_gene: TRBD1; len: 15; j_gene: TRBJ2-7; abundance: -; v_gene: TRBV7-6; CDR3nt: TGTGCCAGCAGCTTACAAGGGGGCTTCAGCTACGAGCAGTACTTC; CDR3aa: CASSLQGGFSYEQYF
d_gene: TRBD1; len: 14; j_gene: TRBJ2-7; abundance: few; v_gene: TRBV5-1; CDR3nt: TGCGCCAGCAGCCACGGGACAGGGGGCGACGAGCAGTACTTC; CDR3aa: CASSHGTGGDEQYF
d_gene: -; len: 13; j_gene: TRBJ2-5; abundance: -; v_gene: TRBV11-2; CDR3nt: TGTGCCAGCAGCTGGGGCAGCCAAGAGACCCAGTACTTC; CDR3aa: CASSWGSQETQYF
d_gene: -; len: 16; j_gene: TRBJ2-7; abundance: few; v_gene: TRBV7-9; CDR3nt: TGTGCCAGCACTCCTGGCCGGCGTAGCACACCCTACGAGCAGTACTTC; CDR3aa: CASTPGRRSTPYEQYF
d_gene: TRBD2; len: 13; j_gene: TRBJ2-5; abundance: few; v_gene: TRBV7-8; CDR3nt: TGTGCCAGCATCCGGGGGGGAGGAGAGACCCAGTACTTC; CDR3aa: CASIRGGGETQYF
d_gene: TRBD2; len: 14; j_gene: TRBJ2-1; abundance: few; v_gene: TRBV7-8; CDR3nt: TGTGCCAGCAGCATCATTCGGGAGGGCCTTGAGCAGTTCTTC; CDR3aa: CASSIIREGLEQFF
d_gene: -; len: 13; j_gene: TRBJ1-1; abundance: -; v_gene: TRBV6-5; CDR3nt: TGTGCCAGCAGTTACCGACAGAACACTGAAGCTTTCTTT; CDR3aa: CASSYRQNTEAFF
d_gene: -; len: 16; j_gene: TRBJ2-7; abundance: few; v_gene: TRBV5-1; CDR3nt: TGCGCCAGCAGCTTTCCGCAGGGTAGACCCACCTACGAGCAGTACTTC; CDR3aa: CASSFPQGRPTYEQYF
d_gene: -; len: 15; j_gene: TRBJ2-7; abundance: -; v_gene: TRBV28; CDR3nt: TGTGCCAGCAGAGCTCGGACAGGAGGGTCCTACGAGCAGTACTTC; CDR3aa: CASRARTGGSYEQYF
d_gene: TRBD1; len: 14; j_gene: TRBJ2-1; abundance: few; v_gene: TRBV6-5; CDR3nt: TGTGCCAGCAGTTATGGGACAGGCTACAATGAGCAGTTCTTC; CDR3aa: CASSYGTGYNEQFF
d_gene: -; len: 14; j_gene: TRBJ2-7; abundance: -; v_gene: TRBV7-8; CDR3nt: TGTGCCAGCTCCGTGGATTCAAACACCTACGAGCAGTACTTC; CDR3aa: CASSVDSNTYEQYF
d_gene: -; len: 14; j_gene: TRBJ1-2; abundance: few; v_gene: TRBV15; CDR3nt: TGTGCCACCAGCAGAGCCGACAGGTTTTATGGCTACACCTTC; CDR3aa: CATSRADRFYGYTF
d_gene: TRBD1; len: 18; j_gene: TRBJ1-5; abundance: few; v_gene: TRBV19; CDR3nt: TGTGCCAGTAGTATTACCCCTGACAGGGAGGGGAACAATCAGCCCCAGCATTTT; CDR3aa: CASSITPDREGNNQPQHF
d_gene: -; len: 15; j_gene: TRBJ2-7; abundance: -; v_gene: TRBV21-1; CDR3nt: TGTGCCAGCAGCAAAGGACAGGGAAGCTCCTACGAGCAGTACTTC; CDR3aa: CASSKGQGSSYEQYF
d_gene: -; len: 17; j_gene: TRBJ2-6; abundance: few; v_gene: TRBV27; CDR3nt: TGTGCTCACCCTATAATGCTATTCGACTCTGGGGCCAACGTCCTGACTTTC; CDR3aa: CAHPIMLFDSGANVLTF
d_gene: TRBD2; len: 15; j_gene: TRBJ2-2; abundance: -; v_gene: TRBV27; CDR3nt: TGTGCCAGCAGTTTACGGGGGGGCAACACCGGGGAGCTGTTTTTT; CDR3aa: CASSLRGGNTGELFF
d_gene: -; len: 15; j_gene: TRBJ1-4; abundance: few; v_gene: TRBV7-2; CDR3nt: TGTGCCAGCAGCTTATCCGGCGGATATAATGAAAAACTGTTTTTT; CDR3aa: CASSLSGGYNEKLFF
d_gene: -; len: 15; j_gene: TRBJ2-7; abundance: few; v_gene: TRBV18; CDR3nt: TGTGCCAGCTCACCATCGTGGACGGTGTCCTACGAGCAGTACTTC; CDR3aa: CASSPSWTVSYEQYF
d_gene: TRBD2; len: 16; j_gene: TRBJ2-1; abundance: many; v_gene: TRBV14; CDR3nt: TGTGCCAGCAGCCAAGCAGGACTAGTGATTTCCAATGAGCAGTTCTTC; CDR3aa: CASSQAGLVISNEQFF
d_gene: -; len: 16; j_gene: TRBJ1-2; abundance: -; v_gene: TRBV6-4; CDR3nt: TGTGCCAGCTCCGACCTAACGACAGTCGAGGGCTATGGCTACACCTTC; CDR3aa: CASSDLTTVEGYGYTF
d_gene: -; len: 15; j_gene: TRBJ2-7; abundance: many; v_gene: TRBV28; CDR3nt: TGTGCCAGCAGTTGGGCCCAGCGGACCTCCTACGAGCAGTACTTC; CDR3aa: CASSWAQRTSYEQYF
d_gene: TRBD2; len: 13; j_gene: TRBJ2-1; abundance: -; v_gene: TRBV5-1; CDR3nt: TGCGCCAGCAGCTCACTAGCGGGAGCTGAGCAGTTCTTC; CDR3aa: CASSSLAGAEQFF
d_gene: -; len: 15; j_gene: TRBJ2-7; abundance: -; v_gene: TRBV6-1; CDR3nt: TGTGCCAGCAGGGCAGCCATAGGGCAATACTACGAGCAGTACTTC; CDR3aa: CASRAAIGQYYEQYF
d_gene: -; len: 12; j_gene: TRBJ2-6; abundance: few; v_gene: TRBV6-6; CDR3nt: TGTGCCAGCAACGATGGGGCCAACGTCCTGACTTTC; CDR3aa: CASNDGANVLTF
d_gene: -; len: 15; j_gene: TRBJ1-5; abundance: few; v_gene: TRBV6-6; CDR3nt: TGTGCCAGCAGTTACTTGGGCTCGGGCAATCAGCCCCAGCATTTT; CDR3aa: CASSYLGSGNQPQHF
d_gene: -; len: 12; j_gene: TRBJ2-7; abundance: -; v_gene: TRBV7-2; CDR3nt: TGTGCCAGCAGCTCCTTGGGCTACGAGCAGTACTTC; CDR3aa: CASSSLGYEQYF
d_gene: TRBD1; len: 16; j_gene: TRBJ2-2; abundance: few; v_gene: TRBV7-3; CDR3nt: TGTGCCAGCAGCTTCAAGGGGGCTCTTAACACCGGGGAGCTGTTTTTT; CDR3aa: CASSFKGALNTGELFF
d_gene: -; len: 13; j_gene: TRBJ1-2; abundance: -; v_gene: TRBV10-2; CDR3nt: TGCGCCAGCAGTGCGGGGGGCAACTATGGCTACACCTTC; CDR3aa: CASSAGGNYGYTF